This T cell receptor (beta chain) comes out of a study of cytomegalovirus exposure and HLA in healthy donors. The PCR had 60 Vbeta and 13 Jbeta primers. Libraries were prepared by immunoSEQ multiplex PCR; TCRdb keeps only in-frame clonotypes and omits some of them. The table lists 150,000 to 200,000 clones, roughly four fifths of them singletons. The CDR3 is 17 amino acids. Trimming shortened V by 4 bases and J by 3 bases, and 20 bases separated the two germline ends. Germline CDR1 is SGDLS and CDR2 is YYNGEE. Note on this clone: No antigen is known for it.

General study findings and limits: In a later analysis, TCR association rates varied by HLA locus: DRB1 most, HLA-C fewest. There were some public TCRs occurring in many donors, but most TCR sequences were rare. An analysis was carried out at a later point. It showed that HLA-associated TCR beta chains were more clonally expanded than equally common non-associated chains.

This clonotype was sampled from a woman aged 18 to 35 in good health and CMV-seronegative. This chain joins TRBV9 and TRBJ1-3; no clear D gene. Sequences were obtained from PBMCs. In nucleotides, the CDR3 is TGTGCCAGCAGCCCCAGCGGAGGTTTCAACAGTGGAAACACCATATATTTT. This sequence encodes CASSPSGGFNSGNTIYF.